This TCR beta chain derives from a study of shared clonotypes between healthy human individuals. This table comes from immunoSEQ multiplex PCR, and its TCRdb copy is limited to in-frame clones, with some not included. The sample lists millions of clones, roughly 92% occurring once. This CDR3 region has 16 residues. With 5 bases clipped from V and 4 bases from J, the junction kept 8 bases outside the gene matches. Germline values: CDR1 SNHLY, CDR2 FYNNEI. This clone was recorded a few times. The origin of this receptor is a man between 18 and 35 years old in good health. Sequencing was done on a sample of naive CD4+ T cells sorted from blood. Noted subset: CD45RA+ positively selected. The chain carries TRBV2 and TRBJ1-5, with 10 bases matching TRBD1. The chain's CDR3 is CASSPPGQGMNQPQHF. CDR3 in DNA: TGTGCCAGCAGTCCACCGGGACAGGGGATGAATCAGCCCCAGCATTTT.